The rows below give T cell receptor beta chains drawn from one sample of a study of read filtering for tumor transcriptome and immune sequencing. TCRdb processed the reads anew with MiXCR; each CDR3 protein has one entry. Of approximately 62,000 distinct CDR3 sequences listed, approximately 19% are singletons. What was sequenced was a population of CD138-negative cells sorted from bone marrow. Receptors originate from a donor aged 40 or older with multiple myeloma. The CDR3 runs from the conserved cysteine through the conserved F or W. D genes are given only for firm matches. Clone size is stated in some rows and not others, as once, few, many or a class when expanded.

D | J | size | length | V | CDR3 | DNA
. | TRBJ2-7 | many | 13 | TRBV2 | CASSQRLSYEQYF | TGTGCCAGCAGTCAGAGGCTCTCCTACGAGCAGTACTTC
TRBD1 | TRBJ2-2 | few | 14 | TRBV20-1 | CSAGGQGNTGELFF | TGCAGTGCTGGGGGACAGGGGAACACCGGGGAGCTGTTTTTT
TRBD1 | TRBJ2-7 | many | 12 | TRBV20-1 | CSANTGGHEQYF | TGCAGTGCTAACACAGGGGGCCACGAGCAGTACTTC
. | TRBJ1-1 | many | 11 | TRBV2 | CASSAGLEAFF | TGTGCCAGCTCTGCGGGTTTGGAAGCTTTCTTT
. | TRBJ1-1 | . | 13 | TRBV3-1 | CASSQGGRPEAFF | TGTGCCAGCAGCCAAGGGGGGAGACCTGAAGCTTTCTTT
. | TRBJ2-1 | . | 13 | TRBV9 | CASSPSSYNEQLF | TGTGCCAGCAGCCCGAGCTCCTACAATGAGCAGCTCTTC
. | TRBJ2-5 | many | 16 | TRBV7-8 | CASSLTALGVQETQYF | TGTGCCAGCAGCTTAACAGCGTTAGGGGTCCAAGAGACCCAGTACTTC
. | TRBJ2-7 | . | 14 | TRBV13 | CASSLGGTTYEQYF | TGTGCCAGCAGCTTAGGAGGGACAACCTACGAGCAGTACTTC
. | TRBJ1-1 | many | 13 | TRBV18 | CASSPLQGTEAFF | TGTGCCAGCTCACCACTTCAAGGCACTGAAGCTTTCTTT
TRBD2 | TRBJ2-5 | many | 13 | TRBV20-1 | CSARGDYQETQYF | TGCAGTGCTAGAGGGGACTATCAAGAGACCCAGTACTTC
. | TRBJ2-2 | . | 14 | TRBV12-3/TRBV12-4 | CASSVRGRTGELFF | TGTGCCAGCAGTGTCCGGGGGCGCACCGGGGAGCTGTTTTTT
TRBD1 | TRBJ2-7 | many | 13 | TRBV14 | CASRQTGSYEQYF | TGTGCCAGCAGGCAGACAGGGTCCTACGAGCAGTACTTC
TRBD1 | TRBJ2-2 | . | 15 | TRBV20-1 | CSASKGAASTGELLF | TGCAGTGCTAGTAAGGGGGCCGCGAGCACCGGGGAGCTGCTTTTT
. | TRBJ2-1 | many | 14 | TRBV7-2 | CASSLGGIQNEQFF | TGTGCCAGCAGCTTAGGGGGCATTCAGAATGAGCAGTTCTTC
TRBD2 | TRBJ2-3 | many | 14 | TRBV5-1 | CASRETSRTDTQYF | TGCGCCAGCAGGGAGACTAGCCGCACAGATACGCAGTATTTT
. | TRBJ1-1 | . | 14 | TRBV29-1 | CSVVGGPSNTEAFF | TGCAGTGTTGTAGGAGGGCCTTCGAACACTGAAGCTTTCTTT
. | TRBJ2-2 | many | 12 | TRBV10-1 | CASSTNAGELFF | TGCGCCAGCAGTACGAACGCCGGGGAGCTGTTTTTT
. | TRBJ2-6 | . | 15 | TRBV6-2/TRBV6-3 | CASSYSTFGANVLTF | TGTGCCAGCAGTTACTCGACATTTGGGGCCAACGTCCTGACTTTC
. | TRBJ1-1 | . | 11 | TRBV20-1 | CSASRNTEAFF | TGCAGTGCTAGCAGGAACACTGAAGCTTTCTTT
. | TRBJ2-6 | many | 16 | TRBV6-5 | CASATRTVSGANVLTF | TGTGCCAGCGCCACCAGGACTGTCTCTGGGGCCAACGTCCTGACTTTC
. | TRBJ2-3 | many | 16 | TRBV13 | CASSNLGQPGTDTQYF | TGTGCCAGCAGCAACCTAGGACAGCCGGGCACAGATACGCAGTATTTT
. | TRBJ1-1 | many | 13 | TRBV9 | CASSVVGETEAFF | TGTGCCAGCAGCGTCGTGGGGGAAACTGAAGCTTTCTTT
. | TRBJ1-3 | . | 15 | TRBV5-1 | CASSLDGSSGNTIYF | TGCGCCAGCAGCTTGGACGGGAGCTCTGGAAACACCATATATTTT